The present entry profiles one TCR beta chain with its context. Sequenced by immunoSEQ multiplex PCR; TCRdb stores in-frame clones only, minus some. The repertoire includes 130,000 or so clones, roughly 89% of them detected once, and under 5% sits in the top ten. Recovery among Cohort 3 donors was established by two negative PCRs, clearance, or symptom resolution. This sample is drawn from a study of blood T cell repertoires in COVID-19. In the study overall: Spain, Italy and the United States supplied samples that represented acute and convalescent COVID-19.

The germline CDR1 and CDR2 sequences are SGDLS and YYNGEE. V was pared by 0 bases and J by 7 bases, with 17 bases between. This CDR3 comprises 16 residues. Sequencing input: PBMCs or T cells enriched from blood (not recorded which). The sequence derives from a woman in her twenties or thirties who had recovered from COVID-19. V gene TRBV9 combines with J gene TRBJ2-1; a weak D match, TRBD1 (6 bases). The CDR3 here is CASSVAGGGFRNEQFF. In DNA, the CDR3 is TGTGCCAGCAGCGTAGCTGGGGGCGGTTTCAGGAATGAGCAGTTCTTC.